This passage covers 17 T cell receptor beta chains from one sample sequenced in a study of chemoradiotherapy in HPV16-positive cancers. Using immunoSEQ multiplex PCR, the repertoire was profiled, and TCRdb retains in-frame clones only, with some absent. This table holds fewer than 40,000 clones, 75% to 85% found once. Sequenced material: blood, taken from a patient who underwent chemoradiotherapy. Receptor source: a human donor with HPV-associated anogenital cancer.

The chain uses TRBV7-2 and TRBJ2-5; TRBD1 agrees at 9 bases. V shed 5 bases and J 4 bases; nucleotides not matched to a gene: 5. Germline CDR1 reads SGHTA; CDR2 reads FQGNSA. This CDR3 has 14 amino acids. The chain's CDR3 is CASSLMTGGETQYF. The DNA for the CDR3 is TGTGCCAGCAGCCTCATGACAGGGGGAGAGACCCAGTACTTC.

The chain's CDR3 is CASSDRVGQPQHF. The CDR3, as DNA: TGTGCCAGCAGTGACAGGGTCGGGCAGCCCCAGCATTTT. The chain couples TRBV2 to TRBJ1-5, with D perhaps matching TRBD1 (5 bases). This CDR3 is built from 13 residues. V dropped 3 bases and J dropped 7 bases, with 10 bases sitting between them. Per the germline V gene, CDR1 is SNHLY and CDR2 is FYNNEI.

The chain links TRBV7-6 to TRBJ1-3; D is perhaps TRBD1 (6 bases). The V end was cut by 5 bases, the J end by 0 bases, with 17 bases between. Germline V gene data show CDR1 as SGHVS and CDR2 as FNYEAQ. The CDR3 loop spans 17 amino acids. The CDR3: CASSQATGGISGNTIYF. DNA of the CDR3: TGTGCCAGCAGCCAGGCGACAGGCGGCATCTCTGGAAACACCATATATTTT.

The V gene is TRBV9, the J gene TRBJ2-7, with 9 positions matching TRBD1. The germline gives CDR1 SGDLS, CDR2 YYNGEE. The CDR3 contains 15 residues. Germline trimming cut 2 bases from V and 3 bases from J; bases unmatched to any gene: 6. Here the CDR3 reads CASSVGTGHNYEQYF. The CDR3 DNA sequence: TGTGCCAGCAGCGTGGGGACAGGGCACAACTACGAGCAGTACTTC.

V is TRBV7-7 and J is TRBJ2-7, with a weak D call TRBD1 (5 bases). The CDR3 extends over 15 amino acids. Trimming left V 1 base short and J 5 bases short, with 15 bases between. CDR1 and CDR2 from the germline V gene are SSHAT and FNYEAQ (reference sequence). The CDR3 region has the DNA TGTGCCAGCAGCTTAGGCCCGGAGCAGGGTGACGAGCAGTACTTC. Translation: CASSLGPEQGDEQYF.

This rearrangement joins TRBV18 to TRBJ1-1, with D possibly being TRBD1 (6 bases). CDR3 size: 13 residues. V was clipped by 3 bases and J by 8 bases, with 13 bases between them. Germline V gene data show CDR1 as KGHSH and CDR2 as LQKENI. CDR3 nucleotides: TGTGCCAGCTCACCGGAGGGGGAGTGGGAAGCTTTCTTT. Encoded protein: CASSPEGEWEAFF. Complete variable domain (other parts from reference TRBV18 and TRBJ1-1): NAGVMQNPRHLVRRRGQEARLRCSPMKGHSHVYWYRQLPEEGLKFMVYLQKENIIDESGMPKERFSAEFPKEGPSILRIQQVVRGDSAAYFCASSPEGEWEAFFGQGTRLTVV.

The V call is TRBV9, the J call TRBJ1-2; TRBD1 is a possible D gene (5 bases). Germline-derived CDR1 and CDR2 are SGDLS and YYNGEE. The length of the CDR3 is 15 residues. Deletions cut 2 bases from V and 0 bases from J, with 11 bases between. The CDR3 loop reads CASSVEDNANYGYTF. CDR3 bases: TGTGCCAGCAGCGTCGAGGACAATGCTAACTATGGCTACACCTTC.

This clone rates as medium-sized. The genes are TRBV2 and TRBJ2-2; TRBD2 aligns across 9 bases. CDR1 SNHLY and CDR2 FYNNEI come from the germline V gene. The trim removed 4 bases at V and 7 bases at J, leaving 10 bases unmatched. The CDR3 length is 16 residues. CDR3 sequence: CASSVWIAGEDGELFF. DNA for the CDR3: TGTGCCAGCAGTGTGTGGATAGCGGGGGAGGACGGGGAGCTGTTTTTT.

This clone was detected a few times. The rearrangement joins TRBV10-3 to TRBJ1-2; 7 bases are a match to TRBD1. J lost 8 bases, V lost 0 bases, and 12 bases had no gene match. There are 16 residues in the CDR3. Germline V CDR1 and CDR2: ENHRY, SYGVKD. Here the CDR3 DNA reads TGTGCCATCAGTGAGTCGAAGGGGGCGGGGGCAATCGGCTACACCTTC. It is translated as CAISESKGAGAIGYTF.

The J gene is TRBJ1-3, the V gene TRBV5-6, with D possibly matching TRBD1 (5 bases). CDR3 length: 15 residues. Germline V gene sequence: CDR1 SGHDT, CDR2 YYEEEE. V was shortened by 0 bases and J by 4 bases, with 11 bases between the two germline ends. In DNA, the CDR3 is TGTGCCAGCAGCTTGGGCAGGGAAAACGGAAACACCATATATTTT. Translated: CASSLGRENGNTIYF.

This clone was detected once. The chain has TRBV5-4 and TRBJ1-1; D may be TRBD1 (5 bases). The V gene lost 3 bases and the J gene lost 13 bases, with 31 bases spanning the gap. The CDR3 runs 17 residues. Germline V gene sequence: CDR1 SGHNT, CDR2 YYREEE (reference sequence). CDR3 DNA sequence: TGTGCCAGCAGCTCAAAGGTCCTGGGGGACGGGGGATACGGTGGTTTCTTT. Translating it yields CASSSKVLGDGGYGGFF.

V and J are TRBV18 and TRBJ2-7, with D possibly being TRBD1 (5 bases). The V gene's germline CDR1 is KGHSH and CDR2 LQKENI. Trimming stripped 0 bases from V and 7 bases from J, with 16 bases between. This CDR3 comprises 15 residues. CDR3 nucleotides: TGTGCCAGCTCACCACCCGACAGTCGTGGGTGGGAGCAGTACTTC. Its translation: CASSPPDSRGWEQYF.

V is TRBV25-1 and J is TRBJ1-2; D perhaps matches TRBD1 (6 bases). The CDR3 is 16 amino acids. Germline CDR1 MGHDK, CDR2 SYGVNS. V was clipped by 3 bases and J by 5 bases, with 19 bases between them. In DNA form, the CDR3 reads TGTGCCAGCAGTGATTGGGACACTCCACAAGTGTATGGCTACACCTTC. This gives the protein CASSDWDTPQVYGYTF.

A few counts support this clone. CDR3 sequence: CAINPGQGNYGYTF. For the CDR3, the DNA is TGTGCCATCAACCCCGGACAGGGGAACTATGGCTACACCTTC. This rearrangement joins TRBV10-3 to TRBJ1-2; 9 nucleotides agree with TRBD1. J was trimmed by 2 bases and V by 7 bases; bases with no gene match: 5. The CDR3 length is 14 residues. Germline V gene lookup returns CDR1 ENHRY and CDR2 SYGVKD.

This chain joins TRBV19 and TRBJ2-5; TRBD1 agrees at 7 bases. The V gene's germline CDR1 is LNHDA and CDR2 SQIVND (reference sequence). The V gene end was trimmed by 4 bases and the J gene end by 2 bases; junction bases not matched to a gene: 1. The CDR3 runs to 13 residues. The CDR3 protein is CASSRGQQETQYF. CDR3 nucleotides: TGTGCCAGTAGTAGGGGACAGCAAGAGACCCAGTACTTC.

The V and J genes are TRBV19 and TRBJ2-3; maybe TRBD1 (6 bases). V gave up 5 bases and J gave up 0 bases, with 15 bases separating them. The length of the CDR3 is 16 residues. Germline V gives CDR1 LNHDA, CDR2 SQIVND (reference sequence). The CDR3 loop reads CASSLQGRSSTDTQYF. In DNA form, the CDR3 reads TGTGCCAGTAGTTTACAGGGAAGGTCTAGCACAGATACGCAGTATTTT.

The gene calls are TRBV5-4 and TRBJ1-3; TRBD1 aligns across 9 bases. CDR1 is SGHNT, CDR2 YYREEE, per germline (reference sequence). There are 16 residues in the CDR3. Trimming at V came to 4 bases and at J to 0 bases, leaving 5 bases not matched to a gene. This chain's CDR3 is CASSRTGGFSGNTIYF. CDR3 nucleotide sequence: TGTGCCAGCAGCAGAACAGGGGGCTTCTCTGGAAACACCATATATTTT.